This entry lists 8 T cell receptor beta chains sequenced from one sample in a study of blood T cell repertoires in COVID-19. Only in-frame clones appear in the TCRdb table, and some are missing; sequencing was by immunoSEQ multiplex PCR. The table includes 150,000 to 200,000 clones, 89% detected once. Material for sequencing was peripheral blood. These receptors came from a man between 18 and 29 years old who had recovered from COVID-19.

V gene TRBV4-3 combines with J gene TRBJ1-1, with unresolved D. Deletions cut 1 base from V and 3 bases from J, with 9 bases between. CDR1 and CDR2 (germline): LGHNA, YSLEER. The CDR3 length is 14 residues. The CDR3 DNA reads TGCGCCAGCAGCCAAGGGAGCCGGGACACTGAAGCTTTCTTT. As protein: CASSQGSRDTEAFF.

In DNA form, the CDR3 reads TGTGCCAGCAGCTGGACTAGCGGCGCAGATGGCGAGCAGTTCTTC. Its protein is CASSWTSGADGEQFF. The chain links TRBV4-2 to TRBJ2-1; 10 bases line up with TRBD2. CDR1 is LGHNA, CDR2 YNFKEQ, per germline. The trim removed 5 bases at V and 10 bases at J, leaving 11 bases unmatched. This CDR3 spans 15 amino acids.

This chain connects TRBV5-4 to TRBJ1-4; 8 bases line up with TRBD1. Looked up from germline, CDR1 is SGHNT and CDR2 is YYREEE (reference sequence). The CDR3 runs 15 residues. Trimming removed 4 bases from V and 3 bases from J; junction bases left unmatched: 5. CDR3: CASSRGQGPNEKLFF. The DNA of the CDR3 is TGTGCCAGCAGCCGTGGACAGGGACCTAATGAAAAACTGTTTTTT.

This clone has only one observation. This chain links TRBV11-2 with TRBJ1-2, with D perhaps TRBD1 (6 bases). With 5 bases removed from V and 2 bases from J, the gap between germline ends came to 9 bases. CDR1 and CDR2 (germline): SGHAT, FQNNGV. The CDR3 has 13 residues. The CDR3, as DNA: TGTGCCAGCAGCCCCGACAGGAACTATGGCTACACCTTC. This codes for CASSPDRNYGYTF.

For this clone: The identical CDR3 is also encoded by other nucleotide sequences in the sample. The chain has TRBV12-3 or TRBV12-4 and TRBJ2-5; TRBD2 might be the D (5 bases). This CDR3 is 11 amino acids long. V lost 6 bases to trimming and J lost 5 bases, with 7 bases between them. The CDR3 is CASSSGETQYF. The DNA for the CDR3 is TGTGCCAGCAGCTCGGGGGAGACCCAGTACTTC.

This chain uses TRBV6-2 or TRBV6-3 with TRBJ1-1; D is unresolved. The germline gives CDR1 MNHEY, CDR2 SVGEGT. This CDR3 has 14 residues. V lost 2 bases, J lost 0 bases, and 7 bases lay in between. This CDR3 is CASSYPRMNTEAFF. CDR3 sequence (DNA): TGTGCCAGCAGTTACCCCCGTATGAACACTGAAGCTTTCTTT.

The chain joins TRBV5-4 to TRBJ1-2; D unresolved. Trimming stripped 4 bases from V and 1 base from J, with 8 bases between. The germline V gene encodes CDR1 SGHNT and CDR2 YYREEE (reference sequence). This CDR3 contains 13 residues. CDR3 DNA: TGTGCCAGCAGCCCGAGAAGTAACTATGGCTACACCTTC. Residues: CASSPRSNYGYTF.

This rearrangement joins TRBV5-6 to TRBJ1-1, with 8 bases that match TRBD1. Germline-derived CDR1 and CDR2 are SGHDT and YYEEEE. Trimming at V came to 4 bases and at J to 7 bases, leaving 12 bases not matched to a gene. The CDR3 is 15 amino acids. CDR3 residues: CASSGTTGAGGEAFF. The CDR3 DNA reads TGTGCCAGCAGCGGGACGACAGGGGCTGGGGGTGAAGCTTTCTTT.